The 26 T cell receptor beta chains below come from one sample, sequenced in a study of beta chain features in type 1 diabetes. Study results and limitations: TCRB CDR3s were moderately but significantly shorter in Type 1 diabetes patients in all four CD4+ subsets.

The entirety of the isolated RNA underwent reverse transcription, so expressed TCRB transcripts were sequenced. Some clones are missing from TCRdb's copy, which holds only in-frame ones; the method was immunoSEQ multiplex PCR. The sample carries hundreds of thousands of clones, 11% to 15% recorded once. For these TCRs, the target antigens are not known. Sequencing was done on a sample of naive CD4+ T cells from blood. These receptors were taken from a man aged 18 to 30 with type 1 diabetes.

Notes on this clone: Distinct nucleotide sequences in the sample also encode this CDR3. The J gene is TRBJ2-5, the V gene TRBV9; the D is unclear. The V gene's germline CDR1 is SGDLS and CDR2 YYNGEE. V lost 0 bases and J lost 5, with 14 bases in between. The CDR3 consists of 15 residues. For the CDR3, the DNA is TGTGCCAGCAGCGTAGGTCTCAGCGAGTGGGAGACCCAGTACTTC. As protein: CASSVGLSEWETQYF.

The V and J genes are TRBV7-8 and TRBJ1-2; D gene ambiguous. CDR1 is SGHVS, CDR2 FQNEAQ, per germline. V lost 0 bases and J 5 bases, leaving 22 bases between the germline ends. The CDR3 has 18 residues. The CDR3, as DNA: TGTGCCAGCAGCTTAGCTGATAGCGAAGTTACCCGGTTGTATGGCTACACCTTC. It codes for CASSLADSEVTRLYGYTF. Supplemented by reference TRBV7-8 and TRBJ1-2, the full variable domain reads GAGVSQSPRYKVAKRGQDVALRCDPISGHVSLFWYQQALGQGPEFLTYFQNEAQLDKSGLPSDRFFAERPEGSVSTLKIQRTQQEDSAVYLCASSLADSEVTRLYGYTFGSGTRLTVV.

This chain uses TRBV28 with TRBJ2-7; 7 bases agree with TRBD1. Germline CDR1 and CDR2: MDHEN and SYDVKM. The CDR3 is 16 residues long. Losses at the gene ends were 6 bases for V and 0 bases for J; bases not matched to a gene: 11. Here the CDR3 DNA reads TGTGCCAGCAGCCAAACGACAGGGAGCCACTCCTACGAGCAGTACTTC. Translating gives CASSQTTGSHSYEQYF.

This clone was seen a few times. The V and J genes are TRBV10-3 and TRBJ1-4, with TRBD1 matching 8 bases. This CDR3 has 15 residues. CDR1 is ENHRY and CDR2 is SYGVKD in the germline V gene. V lost 10 bases, J lost 3 bases, and 10 bases stayed unmatched. The CDR3 region is CATRQGNVANEKLFF. The CDR3, as DNA: TGTGCCACTAGACAGGGGAATGTGGCTAATGAAAAACTGTTTTTT.

This clone was seen more than once but under ten times. The V and J genes are TRBV5-8 and TRBJ2-3, with 8 bases lining up with TRBD2. CDR1 SGHTS and CDR2 YDEGEE come from the germline V gene. With 2 bases clipped from V and 3 bases from J, the junction kept 5 bases outside the gene matches. The CDR3 consists of 15 residues. The CDR3 loop reads CASSLAGAATDTQYF. The DNA of the CDR3 is TGTGCCAGCAGCTTAGCGGGGGCCGCTACAGATACGCAGTATTTT.

The CDR3 DNA reads as TGTGCCAGCCTGGGGACAGGGGATCAGCCCCAGCATTTT. Its protein product is CASLGTGDQPQHF. V gene TRBV21-1 combines with J gene TRBJ1-5; TRBD1, the table's D call, was not compared with the DNA. TRBV21-1 is termed a pseudogene. The CDR3 covers 13 residues.

This clone was counted between two and nine times. V usage is TRBV29-1 and J usage is TRBJ1-1; possibly TRBD1 for D (6 bases). The CDR3 length is 12 residues. CDR1 SQVTM and CDR2 ANQGSEA come from the germline V gene. The germline V and J ends were trimmed by 4 bases and 6 bases, with 12 bases remaining between them. CDR3 amino acids: CSVARGWAEAFF. The CDR3 bases are TGCAGCGTTGCCAGGGGCTGGGCTGAAGCTTTCTTT.

The CDR3 DNA follows: TGCGCCAGCAGCTCGCATGTCAATGAGCAGTTCTTC. Translation gives CASSSHVNEQFF. The chain employs TRBV5-1 and TRBJ2-1; D uncertain. From germline, CDR1 is SGHRS and CDR2 YFSETQ. V was cut by 3 bases and J by 6 bases, with 7 bases left in between. The CDR3 runs to 12 residues.

J is TRBJ1-4 and V is TRBV9, with D perhaps matching TRBD1 (5 bases). This CDR3 contains 14 residues. V was cut by 0 bases and J by 7 bases, with 10 bases left in between. Germline CDR1 reads SGDLS; CDR2 reads YYNGEE. CDR3 sequence reads: CASSVETGGEKLFF. The CDR3 DNA is TGTGCCAGCAGCGTAGAGACGGGGGGTGAAAAACTGTTTTTT.

V is TRBV7-2 and J is TRBJ2-7; TRBD2 matches 14 bases. The CDR3 loop spans 15 amino acids. J gave up 3 bases and V 3 bases, and 1 base lay outside the gene matches. Germline V lookup: CDR1 SGHTA, CDR2 FQGNSA. The CDR3 nucleotides are TGTGCCAGCAGCTTGACTAGCGGGAGGGTCTACGAGCAGTACTTC. Amino acids: CASSLTSGRVYEQYF. The variable domain in full, completed from reference TRBV7-2 and TRBJ2-7, reads GAGVSQSPSNKVTEKGKDVELRCDPISGHTALYWYRQSLGQGLEFLIYFQGNSAPDKSGLPSDRFSAERTGGSVSTLTIQRTQQEDSAVYLCASSLTSGRVYEQYFGPGTRLTVT.

This chain uses TRBV28 with TRBJ1-5, with 7 nucleotides matching TRBD1. This CDR3 has 16 amino acids. Germline trimming cut 3 bases from V and 2 bases from J; bases unmatched to any gene: 7. CDR1 MDHEN and CDR2 SYDVKM come from the germline V gene. The CDR3 here is CASSFWTGLGNQPQHF. DNA for the CDR3: TGTGCCAGCAGTTTCTGGACAGGTCTGGGCAATCAGCCCCAGCATTTT.

CDR3: CASRYLGRLIQPQHF. The CDR3 region has the DNA TGTGCCAGTAGGTATTTGGGGAGGTTGATCCAGCCCCAGCATTTT. The chain is built from TRBV19 and TRBJ1-5; no clear D gene. From germline, CDR1 is LNHDA and CDR2 SQIVND (reference sequence). The germline V and J ends were trimmed by 6 bases and 7 bases, with 19 bases remaining between them. This CDR3 contains 15 residues.

The sample holds a few counts of this clone. This rearrangement joins TRBV9 to TRBJ1-1, with no clear D. Germline loops: CDR1 SGDLS, CDR2 YYNGEE. V gave up 0 bases and J gave up 5 bases, with 11 bases separating them. This CDR3 region has 14 residues. CDR3 amino acids: CASSVGVGDTEAFF. The CDR3 DNA reads as TGTGCCAGCAGCGTAGGGGTCGGGGATACTGAAGCTTTCTTT.

This clone came up a few times. The rearrangement uses TRBV5-1 and TRBJ2-5; maybe TRBD1 (6 bases). The CDR3 covers 13 residues. From germline, CDR1 is SGHRS and CDR2 YFSETQ. Trimming stripped 4 bases from V and 5 bases from J, with 12 bases between. The CDR3 here is CASSIQGRETQYF. CDR3 sequence (DNA): TGCGCCAGCAGCATACAGGGTAGGGAGACCCAGTACTTC.

V gene TRBV7-6 combines with J gene TRBJ2-5; D not certain. The V end was cut by 2 bases, the J end by 1 base, with 5 bases between. The CDR3 is 13 amino acids. Germline loops: CDR1 SGHVS, CDR2 FNYEAQ. The CDR3: CASSLIFQETQYF. CDR3 nucleotides: TGTGCCAGCAGCTTAATATTCCAAGAGACCCAGTACTTC.

This chain joins TRBV6-6 and TRBJ1-2, with 8 bases aligning to TRBD1. The CDR3 runs to 13 residues. CDR1 is MNHNY, CDR2 SVGAGI, per germline (reference sequence). The V and J ends lost 7 bases and 2 bases, in that order; junction bases with no gene match: 3. CDR3 DNA sequence: TGTGCCAGCACGGACAGGGCGAACTATGGCTACACCTTC. This encodes CASTDRANYGYTF.

The rearrangement uses TRBV30 and TRBJ1-4, with D possibly TRBD1 on 5 matching bases. CDR1 is GTSNPN and CDR2 is SVGIG in the germline V gene (reference sequence). The CDR3 runs to 12 residues. Trimming stripped 2 bases from V and 7 bases from J, with 8 bases between. CDR3 sequence: CAWSIRGEKLFF. CDR3 bases: TGTGCCTGGAGTATAAGGGGTGAAAAACTGTTTTTT.

This chain joins TRBV19 and TRBJ2-7; 10 nucleotides match TRBD2. The J segment lost 2 bases and the V segment lost 5 bases, leaving 18 bases of the junction unmatched. The CDR3 is made up of 19 amino acids. Germline V gives CDR1 LNHDA, CDR2 SQIVND (reference sequence). The CDR3 nucleotides are TGTGCCAGTAGTTCGCTCAACACTTTACTAAGCGGGAGGGCCTACGAGCAGTACTTC. Translation: CASSSLNTLLSGRAYEQYF.

This clone was detected a few times. V and J are TRBV6-1 and TRBJ2-1; tentative D call: TRBD1 (6 bases). Germline V CDR1 and CDR2: MNHNS, SASEGT. The length of the CDR3 is 15 residues. The germline V and J ends were trimmed by 4 bases and 0 bases, with 10 bases remaining between them. The CDR3 spells CASSATGYSYNEQFF. CDR3 bases: TGTGCCAGCAGTGCGACAGGTTACTCCTACAATGAGCAGTTCTTC.

The CDR3, as DNA: TGTGCCTCCGGAGGGAGCAACTACGAGCAGTACTTC. Translating it yields CASGGSNYEQYF. The J gene is TRBJ2-7, the V gene TRBV2, with a tentative D call TRBD2 (6 bases). The V gene's germline CDR1 is SNHLY and CDR2 FYNNEI. V was clipped by 11 bases and J by 3 bases, with 14 bases between them. This CDR3 is built from 12 residues.

The rearrangement uses TRBV15 and TRBJ2-6; unclear D gene. V was pared by 0 bases and J by 1 base, with 7 bases between. Looked up from germline, CDR1 is LNHNV and CDR2 is YYDKDF (reference sequence). The CDR3 runs 16 residues. The CDR3 sequence is CATSRELISGANVLTF. CDR3 bases: TGTGCCACCAGCAGAGAACTTATTTCTGGGGCCAACGTCCTGACTTTC.

The chain has TRBV4-2 and TRBJ2-4; the D gene is possibly TRBD1 (5 bases). Germline V gives CDR1 LGHNA, CDR2 YNFKEQ. The ends were cut back, 0 bases at V and 7 bases at J, with 13 bases in the middle. The CDR3 totals 15 residues. The CDR3 sequence is CASSQDTSKGNIQYF. DNA for the CDR3: TGTGCCAGCAGCCAAGATACATCAAAGGGGAACATTCAGTACTTC.

The chain employs TRBV9 and TRBJ2-3; 8 nucleotides line up with TRBD2. CDR3 size: 17 residues. With 8 bases clipped from V and 6 bases from J, the junction kept 20 bases outside the gene matches. CDR1 is SGDLS, CDR2 YYNGEE, per germline. CDR3 protein: CARTSRSGGHNRDTQYF. CDR3 coding DNA: TGTGCCAGAACCTCCCGGAGCGGGGGACACAACAGGGATACGCAGTATTTT.

In this sample, this clone turned up a few times. The V gene is TRBV5-4, the J gene TRBJ2-5; 7 bases agree with TRBD2. The CDR3 sequence is 17 residues long. Germline CDR1 and CDR2: SGHNT and YYREEE (reference sequence). Trimming at V came to 2 bases and at J to 1 base, leaving 11 bases not matched to a gene. CDR3 region: CASSLRVAGFIQETQYF. CDR3 in DNA: TGTGCCAGCAGCTTAAGGGTAGCGGGCTTCATCCAAGAGACCCAGTACTTC.

This chain uses TRBV6-1 with TRBJ2-3; D remains unclear. V lost 7 bases and J lost 2, with 13 bases in between. Germline lookup yields CDR1 MNHNS and CDR2 SASEGT. CDR3 size: 14 residues. For the CDR3, the DNA is TGTGCCAGCACCCGAAGGGTGGACACAGATACGCAGTATTTT. It is translated as CASTRRVDTDTQYF.

In this sample, this clone turned up a few times. CDR3 DNA: TGTGCCAGCAGCTGGAAGAACACTGAAGCTTTCTTT. This encodes CASSWKNTEAFF. The chain couples TRBV5-4 to TRBJ1-1; D gene unclear. With 3 bases removed from V and 1 base from J, the gap between germline ends came to 4 bases. The CDR3 is 12 residues long. Germline V gene data show CDR1 as SGHNT and CDR2 as YYREEE (reference sequence). The variable domain in full, completed from reference TRBV5-4 and TRBJ1-1, reads ETGVTQSPTHLIKTRGQQVTLRCSSQSGHNTVSWYQQALGQGPQFIFQYYREEENGRGNFPPRFSGLQFPNYSSELNVNALELDDSALYLCASSWKNTEAFFGQGTRLTVV.